The 8 T cell receptor beta chains in this list originate from one sample, sequenced in a study of control samples from healthy donors and cancer patients. The table came from immunoSEQ multiplex PCR; TCRdb's copy has only in-frame clones and leaves some out. This table holds fewer than 250,000 clones, 91% found once. Specimen: blood. All receptors come from a man younger than 40 in good health.

This chain connects TRBV6-1 to TRBJ1-6; TRBD1 aligns across 8 bases. V lost 3 bases and J lost 10; bases outside the gene matches: 8. The CDR3 is 15 amino acids. From germline, CDR1 is MNHNS and CDR2 SASEGT. The CDR3 region is CASSDLGQGQSPLHF. The DNA for the CDR3 is TGTGCCAGCAGTGATCTCGGACAGGGACAATCACCCCTCCACTTT.

The genes are TRBV15 and TRBJ2-2; D possibly uses TRBD1 or TRBD2 (6 bases each). The germline gives CDR1 LNHNV, CDR2 YYDKDF (reference sequence). Between the trimmed V and J ends, which lost 0 bases and 4 bases, there was a span of 9 bases. The CDR3 is 15 amino acids. This CDR3 is CATSRDKGGTGELFF. The CDR3 DNA reads TGTGCCACCAGCAGAGACAAGGGGGGCACCGGGGAGCTGTTTTTT.

This chain joins TRBV6-7 and TRBJ1-2; 8 bases agree with TRBD1. TRBV6-7 is reported as an ORF; its role is uncertain. V was clipped by 4 bases and J by 8 bases; unmatched bases: 9. This CDR3 is 14 amino acids long. CDR3 sequence: CASSSADRGNGYTF. DNA for the CDR3: TGTGCCAGCAGTTCCGCCGACAGGGGAAACGGCTACACCTTC.

The rearrangement uses TRBV6-6 and TRBJ1-5; D might be TRBD1 (6 bases). V was shortened by 5 bases and J by 9 bases, with 29 bases between the two germline ends. The CDR3 totals 18 residues. Germline V CDR1 and CDR2: MNHNY, SVGAGI (reference sequence). The CDR3 bases are TGTGCCAGCAGTCTAGGGGGGAGGTACGATTGGGGTGTACCGCCCCAGCATTTT. Residues: CASSLGGRYDWGVPPQHF.

This chain links TRBV3-1 (or the pseudogene TRBV3-2) with TRBJ2-1, with 13 nucleotides matching TRBD2. Looked up from germline, CDR1 is LGHDT and CDR2 is YNNKEL (reference sequence). The V gene end was trimmed by 4 bases and the J gene end by 4 bases; junction bases not matched to a gene: 7. This CDR3 is 17 amino acids long. CDR3: CASSLRTSGGSYNEQFF. CDR3 nucleotides: TGTGCCAGCAGCCTCCGGACTAGCGGGGGCTCGTACAATGAGCAGTTCTTC.

This clone has more than one count but fewer than ten. One end of the junction is discordant with germline, which a read error may explain. The gene calls are TRBV5-4 and TRBJ2-7; 10 bases agree with TRBD1. Germline CDR1 and CDR2: SGHNT and YYREEE (reference sequence). This CDR3 spans 14 amino acids. CDR3 in amino acids: CASSLDRGAYEQYF. The CDR3 DNA reads TGTGCCAGCAGTTTGGACAGGGGGGCCTACGAGCAGTACTTC.

The genes are TRBV19 and TRBJ2-4; D not resolved. Germline loops: CDR1 LNHDA, CDR2 SQIVND (reference sequence). This CDR3 is 12 amino acids long. The V end was cut by 0 bases, the J end by 6 bases, with 3 bases between. This CDR3 reads CASSIEGNIQYF. The CDR3 DNA reads TGTGCCAGTAGTATAGAGGGAAACATTCAGTACTTC.

The chain joins TRBV6-5 to TRBJ2-4; D is undetermined. The V end was cut by 6 bases, the J end by 3 bases, with 15 bases between. The CDR3 is 15 residues long. In germline, CDR1 is MNHEY, CDR2 SVGAGI. CDR3 protein: CASSPRTQDKNIQYF. CDR3 in DNA: TGTGCCAGCAGCCCCAGGACCCAGGACAAAAACATTCAGTACTTC.